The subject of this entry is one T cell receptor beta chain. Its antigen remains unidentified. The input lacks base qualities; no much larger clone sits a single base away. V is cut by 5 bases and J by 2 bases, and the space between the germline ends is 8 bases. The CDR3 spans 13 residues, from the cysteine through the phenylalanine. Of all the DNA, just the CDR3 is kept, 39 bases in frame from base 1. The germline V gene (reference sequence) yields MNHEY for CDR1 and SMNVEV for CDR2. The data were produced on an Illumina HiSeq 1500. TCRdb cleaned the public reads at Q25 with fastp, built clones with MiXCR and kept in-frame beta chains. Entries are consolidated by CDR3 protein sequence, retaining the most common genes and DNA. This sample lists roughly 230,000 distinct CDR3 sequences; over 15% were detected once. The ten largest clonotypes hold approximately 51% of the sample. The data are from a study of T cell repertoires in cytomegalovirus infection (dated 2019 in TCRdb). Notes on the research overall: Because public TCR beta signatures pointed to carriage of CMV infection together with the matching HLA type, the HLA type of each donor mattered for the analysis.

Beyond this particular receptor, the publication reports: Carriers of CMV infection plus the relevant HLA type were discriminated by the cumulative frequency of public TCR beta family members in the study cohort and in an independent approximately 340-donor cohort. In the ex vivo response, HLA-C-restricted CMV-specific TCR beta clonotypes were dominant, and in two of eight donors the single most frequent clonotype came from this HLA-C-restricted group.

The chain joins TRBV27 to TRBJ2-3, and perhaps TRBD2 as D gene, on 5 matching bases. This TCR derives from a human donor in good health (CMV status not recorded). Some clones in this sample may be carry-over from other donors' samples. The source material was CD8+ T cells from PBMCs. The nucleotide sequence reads TGTGCCAGCAGTCCCGACTACACAGATACGCAGTATTTT. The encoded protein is CASSPDYTDTQYF.